A single TCR beta chain is shown here with its context. It has no known antigen specificity. No much larger clone exists at a distance of one base, and base qualities are not known. Donors formed part of the validation cohort, which comprised over a hundred subjects and was distinct from the first cohort of several hundred subjects. These data come from a study of cytomegalovirus exposure and HLA in healthy donors (TCRdb year 2017). For the study in its entirety: According to a later analysis, one platform produced both the roughly 110 validation repertoires and the approximately 670 repertoires of the first cohort. To predict cytomegalovirus infection status, the study brought together high-throughput TCR immunosequencing, statistical association of individual TCRs with disease status, and machine learning. A separate validation cohort of 100 to 150 different subjects was used in addition to the roughly 670-subject first cohort. The aim of the study was to test whether cataloging public T cell receptors could identify signatures of past pathogen exposure.

Results and caveats for the whole study, not just this receptor: In vitro tests confirmed that a few of the cytomegalovirus-associated TCR beta chains recognize cytomegalovirus antigens. All 120 or so repertoires were used to score co-occurrence in the validation cohort in a later analysis, because that analysis had no HLA typing for the cohort. The authors suggested that the approach could potentially be generalized to other disease states and immunological phenotypes. The study listed around 160 TCR beta chains as associated with cytomegalovirus. A later analysis found that TCRs clustered in the first cohort also tended to co-occur in the 130 or so validation repertoires, with about 94% of cluster scores above 0. Across donors, most TCR sequences were observed very rarely, whereas some public TCRs were present in many individuals. The classifier was reported to diagnose cytomegalovirus status with high specificity and sensitivity in both the original and validation cohorts.

The library was built by means of the immunoSEQ multiplex PCR assay. For the original study's pipeline: A statistical classification framework was developed to diagnose cytomegalovirus status using the catalog of TCR beta chain sequences. TCRdb limited this immuneACCESS table to in-frame rearrangements with V and J called. A share of clones is missing; checked studies link under half to unresolved V genes, and the rest is unexplained. V and J calls and clone size are copied from that table; D and trimming were computed from the DNA. Recorded for this sample are 50,000 to 80,000 clones; 95% of them occurred a single time. About 6% of the sample rests with the top ten. Per the germline V gene, SGHTS is the CDR1 and YDEGEE is the CDR2. From cysteine to phenylalanine, the CDR3 is 15 amino acids long. Only CDR3 DNA is held: 45 bases, read in frame from base 1. The V end loses 3 bases and the J end loses 10 bases, and a stretch of 20 bases separates them.

The chain is made from TRBV5-8 and TRBJ2-1; perhaps TRBD1 is the D gene, with 7 bases matching. Sequenced sample: PBMCs. This TCR was recovered from a woman aged 18-35 years in good health and CMV-seropositive. The CDR3 has the sequence CASSWTGGSQLEQFF. The nucleotide sequence is given as TGTGCCAGCAGCTGGACAGGAGGGTCACAATTAGAGCAGTTCTTC. Supplemented by the reference TRBV5-8 and TRBJ2-1 proteins around the CDR3, the complete variable domain is EAGVTQSPTHLIKTRGQQATLRCSPISGHTSVYWYQQALGLGLQFLLWYDEGEERNRGNFPPRFSGRQFPNYSSELNVNALELEDSALYLCASSWTGGSQLEQFFGPGTRLTVL.